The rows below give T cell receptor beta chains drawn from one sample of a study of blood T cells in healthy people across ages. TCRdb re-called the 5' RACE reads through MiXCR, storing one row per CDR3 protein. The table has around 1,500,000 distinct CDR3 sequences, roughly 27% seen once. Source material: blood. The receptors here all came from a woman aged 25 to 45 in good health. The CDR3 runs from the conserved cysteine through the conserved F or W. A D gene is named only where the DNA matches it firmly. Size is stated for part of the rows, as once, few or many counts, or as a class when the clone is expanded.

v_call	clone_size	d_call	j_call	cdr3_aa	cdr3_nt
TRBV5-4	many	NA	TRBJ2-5	CASTKDIPIQETQYF	TGTGCCAGCACCAAAGACATCCCCATACAAGAGACCCAGTACTTC
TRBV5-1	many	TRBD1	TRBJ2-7	CASSSQTGEYEQYF	TGCGCCAGCAGCTCGCAGACAGGGGAATACGAGCAGTACTTC
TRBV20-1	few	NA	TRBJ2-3	CSARADSPGTDTQYF	TGCAGTGCTAGAGCTGATAGTCCCGGCACAGATACGCAGTATTTT
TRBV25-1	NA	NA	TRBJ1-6	CASSDTLTNSPLHF	TGTGCCAGCAGTGACACCCTCACAAATTCACCCCTCCACTTT
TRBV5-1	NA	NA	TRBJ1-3	CASHSPGENTIYF	TGCGCCAGCCACTCCCCGGGAGAAAACACCATATATTTT
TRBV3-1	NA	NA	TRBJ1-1	CASSSTGLAFF	TGTGCCAGCAGTTCAACAGGGCTTGCTTTCTTT
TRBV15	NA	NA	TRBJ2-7	CATSRDSGFRNEQYF	TGTGCCACCAGCAGGGATAGCGGTTTTCGGAATGAGCAGTACTTC
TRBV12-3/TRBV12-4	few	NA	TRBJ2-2	CASSFVSGSGTGELFF	TGTGCCAGCAGTTTTGTGTCAGGTAGTGGCACCGGGGAGCTGTTTTTT
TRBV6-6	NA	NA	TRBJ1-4	CASSYRDEKLFF	TGTGCCAGCAGTTACCGGGATGAAAAACTGTTTTTT
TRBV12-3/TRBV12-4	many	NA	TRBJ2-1	CASSLGPTYSEQFF	TGTGCCAGCAGCCTCGGACCCACCTATAGTGAGCAGTTCTTC
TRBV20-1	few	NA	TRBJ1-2	CGANYGYTF	TGTGGGGCTAACTATGGCTACACCTTC
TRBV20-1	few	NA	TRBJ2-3	CSARRTDGTDTQYF	TGCAGTGCTAGACGCACCGACGGCACAGATACGCAGTATTTT
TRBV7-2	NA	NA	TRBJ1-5	CASSGVGSNQPQHF	TGTGCCAGCAGCGGCGTTGGGAGCAATCAGCCCCAGCATTTT
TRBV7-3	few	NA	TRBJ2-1	CASSGAGEQFF	TGCGCCAGCAGCGGCGCTGGTGAGCAGTTCTTC
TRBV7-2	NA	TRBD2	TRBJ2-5	CASSHREGDTQYF	TGTGCCAGCAGCCATCGGGAGGGAGATACCCAGTACTTC
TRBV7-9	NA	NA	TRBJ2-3	CASSLGYQGRTDTQYF	TGTGCCAGCAGCTTAGGTTACCAGGGGCGCACAGATACGCAGTATTTT
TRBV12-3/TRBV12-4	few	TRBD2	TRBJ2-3	CASSREGSTDTQYF	TGTGCCAGCAGTCGGGAGGGATCCACAGATACGCAGTATTTT